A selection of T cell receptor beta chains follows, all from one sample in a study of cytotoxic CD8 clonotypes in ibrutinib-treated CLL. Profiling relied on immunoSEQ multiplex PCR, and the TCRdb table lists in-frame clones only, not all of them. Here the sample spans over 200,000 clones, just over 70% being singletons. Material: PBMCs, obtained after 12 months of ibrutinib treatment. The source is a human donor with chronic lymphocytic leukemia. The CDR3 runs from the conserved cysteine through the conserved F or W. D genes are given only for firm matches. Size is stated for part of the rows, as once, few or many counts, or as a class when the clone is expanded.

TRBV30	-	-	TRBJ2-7	TGTGCCTGGAGTAGCCGCTCGTGGCGCACCTACGAGCAGTACTTC	CAWSSRSWRTYEQYF
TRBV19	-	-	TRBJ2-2	TGTGCCAGTAGTATTGGTAGCGTGAACACCGGGGAGCTGTTTTTT	CASSIGSVNTGELFF
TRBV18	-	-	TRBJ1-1	TGTGCCAGCTCCCCCCCTGGACGCCAACCCCAAAATGAAGCTTTCTTT	CASSPPGRQPQNEAFF
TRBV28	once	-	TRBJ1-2	TGTGCCAGCAGTTTAGATAGAGGGAAAGTAGCTAACTATGGCTACACCTTC	CASSLDRGKVANYGYTF
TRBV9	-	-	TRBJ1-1	TGTGCCAGCAGCGTACTGGGACCGGGCGCTGAAGCTTTCTTT	CASSVLGPGAEAFF
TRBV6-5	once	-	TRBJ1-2	TGTGCCAGCAGCCGTTTTGGGGCGGGCTATGGCTACACCTTC	CASSRFGAGYGYTF
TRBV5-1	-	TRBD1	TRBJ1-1	TGCGCCAGCAGCTTGTGGGTAAGGGGGCTCTCTTCTGAAGCTTTCTTT	CASSLWVRGLSSEAFF
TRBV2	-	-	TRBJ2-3	TGTGCCAGCAGCATCACAGATACGCAGTATTTT	CASSITDTQYF
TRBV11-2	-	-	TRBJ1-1	TGTGCCAGCAGCTTAGTTCTGGATCGGTCAGGGGAAGCTTTCTTT	CASSLVLDRSGEAFF
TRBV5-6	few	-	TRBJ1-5	TGTGCCAGCAGCTTGACTTACGGATCCAATCAGCCCCAGCATTTT	CASSLTYGSNQPQHF
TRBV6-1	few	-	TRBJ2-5	TGTGCCAGCAGTGAATTTAGGAAAGAGACCCAGTACTTC	CASSEFRKETQYF
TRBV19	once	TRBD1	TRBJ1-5	TGTGCCAGTAGTATGAGTAGGGGGCGCGTTCAGCCCCAGCATTTT	CASSMSRGRVQPQHF
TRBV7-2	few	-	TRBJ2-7	TGTGCCAGCAGCCCCCGCGAGGGATCCTACGAGCAGTACTTC	CASSPREGSYEQYF
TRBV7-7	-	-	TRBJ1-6	TGTGCCAGCAGCTTAGCCCGGAATTCACCCCTCCACTTT	CASSLARNSPLHF
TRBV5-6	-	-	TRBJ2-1	TGTGCCAGCAGCTTGGTAACTAGGACCTACAATGAGCAGTTCTTC	CASSLVTRTYNEQFF
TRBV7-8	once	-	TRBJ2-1	TGTGCCAGCAGCTTACGCAGGTGGAATGAGCAGTTCTTC	CASSLRRWNEQFF
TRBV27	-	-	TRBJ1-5	TGTGCCAGCAGCCGTCCAGGGGCGGGTCAGCCCCAGCATTTT	CASSRPGAGQPQHF
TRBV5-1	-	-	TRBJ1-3	TGCGCCAGCAGCTTGGACGGTGCTGGAAACACCATATATTTT	CASSLDGAGNTIYF
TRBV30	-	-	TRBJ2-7	TGTGCCTGGAGTGTTGGGGGGCCCTACGAGCAGTACTTC	CAWSVGGPYEQYF
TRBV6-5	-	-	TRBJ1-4	TGTGCCAGCAAGTTCGGACTGCTTAATGAAAAACTGTTTTTT	CASKFGLLNEKLFF
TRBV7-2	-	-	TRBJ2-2	TGTGCCAGCAGCTTAGAGCGGCAAACCGGGGAGCTGTTTTTT	CASSLERQTGELFF
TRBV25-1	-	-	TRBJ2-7	TGTGCCAGCAGTGAATTTCTTTTGGGGGGCGAGCAGTACTTC	CASSEFLLGGEQYF
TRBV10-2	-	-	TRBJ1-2	TGCGCCAGCACAGGAGGATCCGGCTACACCTTC	CASTGGSGYTF
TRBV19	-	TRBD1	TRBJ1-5	TGTGCCAGTAGTATAGGACCGACAGGGGTTTTTAGTCAGCCCCAGCATTTT	CASSIGPTGVFSQPQHF
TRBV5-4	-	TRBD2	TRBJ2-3	TGTGCCAGCAGCCGGAGGATAGCGGGAGTAGGTACAGATACGCAGTATTTT	CASSRRIAGVGTDTQYF
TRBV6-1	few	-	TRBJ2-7	TGTGCCAGCAGTGTCCAGGCCCGGCGGGCCTACGAGCAGTACTTC	CASSVQARRAYEQYF
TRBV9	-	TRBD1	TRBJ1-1	TGTGCCAGCAGCGCAAGGACAGGAACGAACACTGAAGCTTTCTTT	CASSARTGTNTEAFF
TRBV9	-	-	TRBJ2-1	TGTGCCAGCAGCCCTTCCTACAATGAGCAGTTCTTC	CASSPSYNEQFF
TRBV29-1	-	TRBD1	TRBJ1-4	TGCAGCCTTAGGGGTTCTACAGGGGGAGGGGAAAAACTGTTTTTT	CSLRGSTGGGEKLFF